Listed below are T cell receptor beta chains from one sample, sequenced in a study of blood T cells in healthy people across ages. TCRdb redid the calling of the 5' RACE reads with MiXCR, one entry per CDR3 protein. There are about 1.4 million distinct CDR3 sequences in the sample; approximately 59% occur only once, and over 6.5% lies in the top ten. Sequences were obtained from blood. These receptors were taken from a man between 18 and 29 years old in good health. CDR3s include the opening cysteine and the closing phenylalanine or tryptophan. The D gene is left open where the match is weak. The size of a clone is reported for some rows only, either as once, few or many, or as a class for expanded clones.

abundance	d_gene	v_gene	j_gene	CDR3nt	CDR3aa
few	NA	TRBV4-1	TRBJ1-2	TGCGCCAGCAGCCAAGAGGGGAATTTTGGCTACACCTTC	CASSQEGNFGYTF
NA	NA	TRBV3-1	TRBJ2-5	TGTGCCAGCAGCCAAGGGGACTGGAGTAGAGACCAGTACTTC	CASSQGDWSRDQYF
few	NA	TRBV10-3	TRBJ2-3	TGTGCCATCAGTGAGTTGGGAGATACGCAGTATTTT	CAISELGDTQYF
NA	TRBD2	TRBV9	TRBJ2-1	TGTGCCAGCAACACGGATCTAGCGGGAGGGAACAATGAGCAGTTCTTC	CASNTDLAGGNNEQFF
once	NA	TRBV18	TRBJ2-5	TGTGCCAGCTCACCACTCCCCCCAACAGCTTTCTTCCAAGAGACCCAGTACTTC	CASSPLPPTAFFQETQYF
NA	TRBD1	TRBV11-2	TRBJ2-7	TGTGCCAGCAGCGGGACAGGGGTCCCCTACGAGCAGTACTTC	CASSGTGVPYEQYF
NA	NA	TRBV4-1	TRBJ1-5	TGCGCCAGCAGCCTACGCCCCCTTGGGGTCAGCAATCAGCCCCAGCATTTT	CASSLRPLGVSNQPQHF
NA	NA	TRBV20-1	TRBJ1-4	TGCAGTGTCTCTAATGAAAAACTGTTTTTT	CSVSNEKLFF
NA	NA	TRBV29-1	TRBJ2-3	TGCAGCGTTGAACGCAGGGACTCAGATGCGCAGTATTTT	CSVERRDSDAQYF
NA	NA	TRBV28	TRBJ2-2	TGTGCCAGCAGTTTGACCCCGAATGGCAGGGAGCTGTTTTTT	CASSLTPNGRELFF
NA	NA	TRBV12-3/TRBV12-4	TRBJ2-3	TGTGCCAGCAGCCCAGTTGGGAGGCAGTATTTT	CASSPVGRQYF
NA	NA	TRBV2	TRBJ1-2	TGTGCCAGCGGTGGAAGGGGTGGGGTAAACTATGGCTACACCTTC	CASGGRGGVNYGYTF
few	NA	TRBV18	TRBJ1-2	TGTGCCAGCTCCCACGGTCAACGCTATGGCTACACCTTC	CASSHGQRYGYTF
NA	TRBD1	TRBV27	TRBJ1-1	TGTGCCAGCGGGCCTCAGGGGGGAAACACTGAAGCTTTCTTT	CASGPQGGNTEAFF
NA	TRBD2	TRBV24-1	TRBJ2-5	TGTGCCACCACGGGGGAGGGTCAAGGGACCCAGTACTTC	CATTGEGQGTQYF
NA	TRBD1	TRBV11-2	TRBJ1-1	TGTGCCAGCAGCGATGCCGGGACAGCACCGGGGGAAGCTTTCTTT	CASSDAGTAPGEAFF
NA	NA	TRBV27	TRBJ2-5	TGTGCCAGCAGTCCTTACAACGTTGGGGAGACCCAGTACTTC	CASSPYNVGETQYF
NA	TRBD1	TRBV9	TRBJ2-1	TGTGCCAGCAGCGCGACTACAGGGGTCATACTCAATGAGCAGTTCTTC	CASSATTGVILNEQFF
few	NA	TRBV4-2	TRBJ2-5	TGTGCCAGCAGCCAAGGACAAGGGGTGGAGACCCAGTACTTC	CASSQGQGVETQYF
NA	NA	TRBV4-1	TRBJ2-7	TGCGCCAGCAGCCAAGATCATCCCCCCGCTTACGAGCAGTACTTC	CASSQDHPPAYEQYF
NA	NA	TRBV28	TRBJ2-6	TGTGCCAGCAGTTCCCGAGAGGGGAACTTAGGGGCCAACGTCCTGACTTTC	CASSSREGNLGANVLTF
NA	NA	TRBV6-2/TRBV6-3	TRBJ1-1	TGTGCCAGCACCACAGGTCGGGTACGGGGGCAAGCTTTCTTT	CASTTGRVRGQAFF
NA	NA	TRBV11-2	TRBJ1-1	TGTGCCAGCAGAAGTCAAAGGCCGGAGAACACTGAAGCTTTCTTT	CASRSQRPENTEAFF
NA	NA	TRBV7-9	TRBJ2-5	TGTGCCAGCAGACACCGGGACGGCGGGGAGACCCAGTACTTC	CASRHRDGGETQYF
NA	NA	TRBV4-1	TRBJ1-1	TGCGCCAGCAGCCAAGCAAAAGGGTGGAACACTGAAGCTTTCTTT	CASSQAKGWNTEAFF
NA	TRBD1	TRBV28	TRBJ2-4	TGTGCCAGCAAAATAGCGACAGGGAGAAACATTCAGTACTTC	CASKIATGRNIQYF
once	TRBD2	TRBV20-1	TRBJ2-5	TGCAGTGCTAGTGAGGGCGGGCGGGGGGAGACCCAGTACTTC	CSASEGGRGETQYF
once	NA	TRBV15	TRBJ1-5	TGTGCCACCAGCAGAGATTCCGACAGTTATAGCAATCAGCCCCAGCATTTT	CATSRDSDSYSNQPQHF
NA	NA	TRBV6-2/TRBV6-3	TRBJ2-5	TGTGCCACCCTGGGACTGACTAGTGAGACCCAGTACTTC	CATLGLTSETQYF
few	NA	TRBV12-3/TRBV12-4	TRBJ1-2	TGTGCCAGCACCTCTGGGCCGGAGGATGGCTACACCTTC	CASTSGPEDGYTF
NA	TRBD2	TRBV10-3	TRBJ2-7	TGTGCCATCAGTCCCAGGGATGGGACTAGCGGAACCTACGAGCAGTACTTC	CAISPRDGTSGTYEQYF
NA	NA	TRBV4-1	TRBJ1-2	TGCGCCAGCAGCCAAGAGCCTCTGCGGGACCGCCCAATTGGGCAGGCCCCCAGCGGCTACACCTTC	CASSQEPLRDRPIGQAPSGYTF
NA	NA	TRBV5-1	TRBJ2-7	TGCGCCAGCAGCTTGGGGGCAGGCGCAGACTACGAGCAGTACTTC	CASSLGAGADYEQYF
few	NA	TRBV29-1	TRBJ2-7	TGCAGCGTTGAAGTCACAGGACGGCAGCAGTACTTC	CSVEVTGRQQYF
NA	NA	TRBV7-2	TRBJ1-2	TGTGCCAGCAGCTTAACTCTCCGGGGGGAGGACTATGGCTACACCTTC	CASSLTLRGEDYGYTF
NA	NA	TRBV29-1	TRBJ2-3	TGCAGCGTTGAAGATCTTACTGCTTCGGGTACGCAGTATTTT	CSVEDLTASGTQYF
NA	TRBD1	TRBV12-3/TRBV12-4	TRBJ2-4	TGTGCCAGCAGTCCCGGGACAGACAAAAACATTCAGTACTTC	CASSPGTDKNIQYF
NA	NA	TRBV4-1	TRBJ2-4	TGCGCCAGCAGCCAAGGCGGGGGCCGAGGCAAAAACATTCAGTACTTC	CASSQGGGRGKNIQYF
NA	NA	TRBV10-3	TRBJ2-1	TGTGCCATCAGTGGTGGGGGTTTGGATGAGCAGTTCTTC	CAISGGGLDEQFF
once	NA	TRBV29-1	TRBJ2-1	TGCAGCGTGGGGACTTCTCTGTACCAAGAGACCCAGTTCTTC	CSVGTSLYQETQFF
NA	NA	TRBV12-3/TRBV12-4	TRBJ1-1	TGTGCCAGCAACCCGACAGAGTTGGGAGCTTTCTTT	CASNPTELGAFF
NA	TRBD1	TRBV14	TRBJ2-7	TGTGCCAGCAGGGGACAGGACGCCTACGAGCAGTACTTC	CASRGQDAYEQYF
NA	TRBD2	TRBV20-1	TRBJ2-4	TGCAGTGCTAGATGGACTAGCGGGGGGGCTGTTTCCAAAAACATTCAGTACTTC	CSARWTSGGAVSKNIQYF
NA	NA	TRBV20-1	TRBJ2-1	TGCAGTGCTAGTGACGGGGCGTTCAATGAGCAGTTCTTC	CSASDGAFNEQFF
NA	TRBD1	TRBV29-1	TRBJ2-1	TGCAGCGCCGGACAGGGGAGTAAGCAGTTCTTC	CSAGQGSKQFF
NA	NA	TRBV9	TRBJ2-7	TGTGCCAGCAGCGTAGGGTTAGGGTATCGCGAGCAGTACTTC	CASSVGLGYREQYF
NA	NA	TRBV20-1	TRBJ2-7	TGCAGTGCTAGGGAGAGCGGATCAACCTACGAGCAGTACTTC	CSARESGSTYEQYF
once	TRBD2	TRBV4-1	TRBJ2-7	TGCGCCGGCAGCCAAGTGGAACTAGCGGACTACGAGCAGTACTTC	CAGSQVELADYEQYF
NA	NA	TRBV3-1	TRBJ1-5	TGTGCCAGCAGCCATCCTGGTAGACAGCCCCAGCATTTT	CASSHPGRQPQHF
NA	TRBD2	TRBV27	TRBJ2-7	TGTGCCAGCAGTCTAGCGGGGGGGACCAATGAGCAGTACTTC	CASSLAGGTNEQYF
few	NA	TRBV7-2	TRBJ2-3	TGTGCCAGCAGCTTAGCATTTCGACTGACGACAGATACGCAGTATTTT	CASSLAFRLTTDTQYF
NA	NA	TRBV30	TRBJ2-2	TGTGCCCAATTGGAAAGGGACACCGGGGAGCTGTTTTTT	CAQLERDTGELFF
NA	NA	TRBV7-9	TRBJ1-2	TGTGCCAGCAGCTCCGGGGCAGGGGCCGGTCGCTACACCTTC	CASSSGAGAGRYTF
few	TRBD2	TRBV11-2	TRBJ2-7	TGTGCCAGCAGCTTCCAACTAGCGGGAGACCTCTCCTACGAGCAGTACTTC	CASSFQLAGDLSYEQYF
NA	NA	TRBV10-3	TRBJ2-1	TGTGCCATCAGTGAGAGGAGGCAGGGGAGCTCCTACAATGAGCAGTTCTTC	CAISERRQGSSYNEQFF
NA	NA	TRBV5-6	TRBJ1-1	TGTGCCAGCAGTTTCCTCTTTATGAACACTGAAGCTTTCTTT	CASSFLFMNTEAFF
NA	TRBD1	TRBV7-9	TRBJ1-4	TGTGCCAGCAGCTTTCGTGACAGGGAGTGGGAAAAACTGTTTTTT	CASSFRDREWEKLFF
NA	NA	TRBV5-1	TRBJ1-2	TGCGCCAGCAGCTTGGCCCTGGAGGCCATATATGGCTACACCTTC	CASSLALEAIYGYTF
NA	TRBD1	TRBV29-1	TRBJ2-7	TGCAGCGTTGAAGGATACCGGGACAGTTACGAGCAGTACTTC	CSVEGYRDSYEQYF
NA	NA	TRBV12-3/TRBV12-4	TRBJ2-6	TGTGCCAGCAGTCCCGAACTCTCTGGGGCCAACGTCCTGACTTTC	CASSPELSGANVLTF